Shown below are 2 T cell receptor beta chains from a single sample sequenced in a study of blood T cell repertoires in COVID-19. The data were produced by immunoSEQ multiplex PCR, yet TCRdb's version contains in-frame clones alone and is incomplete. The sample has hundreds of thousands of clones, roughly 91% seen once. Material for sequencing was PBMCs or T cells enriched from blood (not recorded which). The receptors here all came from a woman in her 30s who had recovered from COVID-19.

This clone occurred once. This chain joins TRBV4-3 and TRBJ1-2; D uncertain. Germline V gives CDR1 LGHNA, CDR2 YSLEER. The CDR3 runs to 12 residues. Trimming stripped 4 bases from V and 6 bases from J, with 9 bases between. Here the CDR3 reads CASSPRRDGYTF. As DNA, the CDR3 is TGCGCCAGCAGCCCAAGGAGAGATGGCTACACCTTC.

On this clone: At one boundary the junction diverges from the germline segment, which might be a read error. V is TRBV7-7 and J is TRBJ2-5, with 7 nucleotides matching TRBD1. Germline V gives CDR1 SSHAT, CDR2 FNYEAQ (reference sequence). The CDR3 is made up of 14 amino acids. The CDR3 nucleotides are TGTGCTAGCAGCCCAGACAGGGATGCAGAGACCCAGTACTTC. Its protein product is CASSPDRDAETQYF.